This T cell receptor (beta chain) was profiled in a study of beta chain features in type 1 diabetes. Researchers reported sorting CD4+ naive, central memory, regulatory and stem cell-like memory cells via CD45RO/CCR7/CD25/CD127/CD95/CD27. The isolated RNA, all of it, was reverse transcribed, so expressed TCRB transcripts were what got sequenced. The table came from immunoSEQ multiplex PCR; TCRdb's copy has only in-frame clones and leaves some out. This table has some 700,000 clones, 13% appearing once. Findings and caveats of the study: Type 1 diabetes patients had TCRB CDR3s that were shorter (moderately but significantly so) in all four CD4+ subsets.

Comments on this clone: Its antigen remains unknown.

CDR3 length equals 13 residues. The V gene lost 2 bases and the J gene lost 6 bases, with 11 bases spanning the gap. The material sequenced was naive CD4+ T cells from blood. The TCR sequence derives from a man younger than 30 with type 1 diabetes. The rearrangement joins TRBV23-1 to TRBJ2-7; no clear D. TRBV23-1 belongs to the ORF category, with a function that is uncertain. The CDR3 protein is CASSQPVAPEQYF. The CDR3 DNA sequence: TGCGCCAGCAGTCAACCTGTCGCCCCCGAGCAGTACTTC.